The 10 T cell receptor beta chains presented below share a single source sample, sequenced in a study of T cell changes during pregnancy in multiple sclerosis. The repertoire was sequenced with immunoSEQ multiplex PCR; TCRdb's copy has only in-frame clones and lacks some. The table has fewer than 65,000 clones, 90% to 95% seen once. The source was peripheral blood, collected before pregnancy. All receptors derive from a female donor with multiple sclerosis, enrolled in a pregnancy study.

This chain links TRBV9 with TRBJ2-6; 8 bases fit TRBD1. The V gene's germline CDR1 is SGDLS and CDR2 YYNGEE. Losses at the gene ends were 4 bases for V and 2 bases for J; bases not matched to a gene: 11. This CDR3 is 18 amino acids long. The CDR3 region has the DNA TGTGCCAGCAGCCCAACAGGGACAGGCATAACTGGGGCCAACGTCCTGACTTTC. It specifies CASSPTGTGITGANVLTF.

This chain links TRBV4-3 with TRBJ2-1; D is uncertain. The CDR3 is made up of 15 amino acids. Germline V gene data show CDR1 as LGHNA and CDR2 as YSLEER. V was cut by 1 base and J by 0 bases, with 7 bases left in between. DNA for the CDR3: TGCGCCAGCAGCCAAGGGCGGAGCTCCTACAATGAGCAGTTCTTC. Translated, it gives CASSQGRSSYNEQFF.

This chain uses TRBV11-1 with TRBJ1-1; D might be TRBD1 (5 bases). The CDR3 is 13 residues long. The V end was cut by 1 base, the J end by 11 bases, with 14 bases between. Germline V gene data show CDR1 as SGHAT and CDR2 as FQDESV (reference sequence). The CDR3 DNA sequence: TGTGCCAGCAGCTTAGAAGCAAGGGGTTGGGCTTTCTTT. It encodes CASSLEARGWAFF.

This chain uses TRBV5-1 with TRBJ2-1; TRBD2 matches at 7 bases. CDR1 and CDR2 from the germline V gene are SGHRS and YFSETQ. V lost 0 bases and J lost 2; bases outside the gene matches: 8. The length of the CDR3 is 17 residues. Here the CDR3 DNA reads TGCGCCAGCAGCTTGGGGAGCGGGAATTTCGCCTACAATGAGCAGTTCTTC. This sequence encodes CASSLGSGNFAYNEQFF.

This rearrangement joins TRBV6-6 to TRBJ1-1; TRBD1 aligns across 8 bases. The CDR3 spans 16 residues. Looked up from germline, CDR1 is MNHNY and CDR2 is SVGAGI (reference sequence). V was clipped by 2 bases and J by 3 bases; unmatched bases: 8. The chain's CDR3 is CASSYPPDRADTEAFF. The CDR3 DNA sequence: TGTGCCAGCAGTTACCCACCGGACAGGGCTGACACTGAAGCTTTCTTT.

The gene calls are TRBV27 and TRBJ1-4, with 7 bases aligning to TRBD1. Per the germline V gene, CDR1 is MNHEY and CDR2 is SMNVEV (reference sequence). V gave up 6 bases and J gave up 5 bases; unmatched junction bases: 12. The CDR3 is made up of 16 amino acids. The chain's CDR3 is CASSANRGLANEKLFF. As DNA, the CDR3 is TGTGCCAGCAGCGCAAACAGGGGACTTGCCAATGAAAAACTGTTTTTT.

The V gene is TRBV10-3, the J gene TRBJ2-1; TRBD2 aligns across 14 bases. J lost 10 bases, V lost 5 bases, and 4 bases had no gene match. There are 14 residues in the CDR3. Germline V CDR1 and CDR2: ENHRY, SYGVKD. The CDR3 DNA reads as TGTGCCATCAGTTTGGGACTAGCGGGGGCGGAGCAGTTCTTC. Its protein is CAISLGLAGAEQFF.

This rearrangement joins TRBV4-1 to TRBJ2-1; D not resolved. Per the germline V gene, CDR1 is MGHRA and CDR2 is YSYEKL. The germline V and J ends were trimmed by 1 base and 4 bases, with 5 bases remaining between them. CDR3 size: 13 residues. CDR3 protein: CASSQAEYNEQFF. As DNA, the CDR3 is TGCGCCAGCAGCCAAGCGGAGTACAATGAGCAGTTCTTC.

This clone was observed a handful of times. The chain links TRBV27 to TRBJ1-2; 8 bases map to TRBD1. Losses at the gene ends were 5 bases for V and 3 bases for J; bases not matched to a gene: 5. CDR1 MNHEY and CDR2 SMNVEV come from the germline V gene (reference sequence). The CDR3 is 14 amino acids. CDR3 protein: CASSLGQGDYGYTF. CDR3 coding DNA: TGTGCCAGCAGTCTAGGACAGGGCGACTATGGCTACACCTTC.

The CDR3 DNA reads TGTGCCAGCAGAACCTCGACAGGACCCTATGGCTACACCTTC. Translating it yields CASRTSTGPYGYTF. The chain has TRBV9 and TRBJ1-2; weak D call: TRBD1 (6 bases). The germline V gene has CDR1 SGDLS and CDR2 YYNGEE. The CDR3 extends over 14 amino acids. Trimming took off 5 bases at V and 4 bases at J, with 15 bases between the two ends.